The rows below give T cell receptor beta chains drawn from one sample of a study of blood T cell repertoires in COVID-19. Only in-frame clones appear in the TCRdb table, and some are missing; sequencing was by immunoSEQ multiplex PCR. The sample shows approximately 180,000 clones, roughly 85% of them seen only once. The sequencing sample was made of peripheral blood. All receptors come from a human donor with active or convalescent COVID-19. The donor label of this sample is uncertain. Both conserved end residues are trimmed from each CDR3. Fields, in order: D gene, J gene, V gene, CDR3 protein. The D gene is left open where the match is weak.

>TRBD2|TRBJ2-7|TRBV28
ASRPGLAAYEQY
>-|TRBJ1-1|TRBV30
AWSAIRNTEAF
>-|TRBJ1-3|TRBV7-9
ASSFKRGQGGNTIY
>TRBD2|TRBJ2-7|TRBV5-4
ASSLAVAGAGEQY
>TRBD1|TRBJ1-1|TRBV30
AWSPPVRGRYAF
>TRBD2|TRBJ2-5|TRBV5-1
ASSAGTAGGRETQY
>-|TRBJ2-5|TRBV12-3/TRBV12-4
ASSFRGRETQY
>TRBD1|TRBJ2-7|TRBV25-1
ASSEAGTGQYRQY
>TRBD1|TRBJ1-1|TRBV12-5
ASGPGQGHQSTEGTEAF
>-|TRBJ2-3|TRBV20-1
SASRRERDTQY
>-|TRBJ1-1|TRBV11-2
ASSNIQRSGDTEAF
>-|TRBJ1-3|TRBV6-2/TRBV6-3
ASSYAGRGNTIY
>-|TRBJ2-7|TRBV11-2
ASSPQVGSYEQY
>TRBD2|TRBJ2-3|TRBV9
ASSVGAVAGGLDTQY
>-|TRBJ2-2|TRBV2
ASSEGGRELF
>TRBD2|TRBJ2-1|TRBV2
ASSEATSGSNEQF
>-|TRBJ1-4|TRBV5-6
ASSLASANEKLF
>TRBD1|TRBJ1-2|TRBV19
ASNHWAGGRGNYGYT
>TRBD1|TRBJ1-2|TRBV4-1
ASSQERDSYGYT
>TRBD1|TRBJ1-1|TRBV19
ASSTYRTGGNTEAF
>-|TRBJ2-2|TRBV28
ASSLPGSNAGELF
>TRBD1|TRBJ1-3|TRBV7-2
ASSWSQGVSGNTIY
>TRBD1|TRBJ1-3|TRBV19
ASSFFGQAPTIY
>-|TRBJ2-5|TRBV4-2
ASSQDGGRDQKTQY
>TRBD2|TRBJ2-5|TRBV3-1/TRBV3-2
ASSAAGGRETQY
>TRBD1|TRBJ2-4|TRBV12-3/TRBV12-4
ASSLDRGPQY
>-|TRBJ2-4|TRBV2
ASERSGEYPNKNIQY
>TRBD2|TRBJ2-1|TRBV28
ASSSTRTSGRARQF
>-|TRBJ2-1|TRBV27
ASRRVDEQF
>TRBD2|TRBJ2-1|TRBV4-1
ASSRLQRDYNEQF
>TRBD1|TRBJ1-2|TRBV10-3
AISQTQTGDYGYT
>-|TRBJ1-6|TRBV2
ASGGQNSPLH
>TRBD2|TRBJ2-2|TRBV4-1
ASSAGLGGTGELF
>TRBD1|TRBJ1-6|TRBV19
ASSITAGQGRSPLH
>TRBD2|TRBJ2-1|TRBV14
ASSQDVRLAALNEQF
>-|TRBJ2-1|TRBV12-3/TRBV12-4
ASSLGGRGEQF
>TRBD1|TRBJ2-1|TRBV5-1
ASSSPGTGSSEQF
>-|TRBJ1-6|TRBV12-3/TRBV12-4
ASSSRWAPLH
>-|TRBJ2-3|TRBV7-9
ASSPESRDTTDTQY
>-|TRBJ1-2|TRBV29-1
SSPIGYT
>TRBD2|TRBJ2-1|TRBV19
ASRVAGSVYNEQF
>-|TRBJ2-1|TRBV6-5
ASSQHSAGFGEQF